The present entry profiles one TCR beta chain with its context. Its specificity is not known. The record originates from a study of OX40 agonist ivuxolimab in advanced cancers. Sequencing used immunoSEQ multiplex PCR; TCRdb keeps in-frame clones, though not all of them. The profile shows about 79,000 clones, roughly 88% of them singletons. Trimming left V 5 bases short and J 0 bases short, with 14 bases between. The germline CDR1 and CDR2 sequences are ENHRY and SYGVKD. There are 16 residues in the CDR3. Study findings and constraints: Expanded clones were, on average, more numerous among CD8+ T cells than CD4+.

The material sequenced was CD4+ or CD8+ T cells sorted from blood, taken in a trial of the OX40 agonist ivuxolimab. This sequence was found in an adult with an advanced solid tumor such as melanoma, head and neck, liver or kidney cancer. The chain links TRBV10-3 to TRBJ2-1; a possible D gene is TRBD2 (5 bases). The CDR3 region is CAISSTVGSSYNEQFF. The CDR3 nucleotides are TGTGCCATCAGTTCCACGGTGGGGAGCTCCTACAATGAGCAGTTCTTC.